Below, 22 T cell receptor beta chains from the same sample are listed, as sequenced in a study of beta chain features in type 1 diabetes. The authors reverse transcribed all of the isolated RNA, so sequencing captured expressed TCRB transcripts. Clones were read by immunoSEQ multiplex PCR, and TCRdb kept only the in-frame ones, dropping some. The sample holds over 100,000 clones, less than 40% seen once. The sample was stem cell memory CD4+ T cells from blood. Receptor source: a young woman in good health.

This rearrangement joins TRBV19 to TRBJ2-2; D gene unclear. The germline V gene has CDR1 LNHDA and CDR2 SQIVND (reference sequence). V was trimmed by 3 bases and J by 0 bases, leaving 11 bases between them. This CDR3 spans 16 amino acids. DNA of the CDR3: TGTGCCAGTAGTATGTATAGCTCCGCGAACACCGGGGAGCTGTTTTTT. This sequence encodes CASSMYSSANTGELFF.

J is TRBJ2-1 and V is TRBV6-6; 12 nucleotides line up with TRBD2. The V gene's germline CDR1 is MNHNY and CDR2 SVGAGI (reference sequence). The CDR3 has 15 residues. J lost 6 bases, V lost 6 bases, and 6 bases had no gene match. The CDR3, as DNA: TGTGCCAGCAGCCCTAGCGGGAGGGCAACCAATGAGCAGTTCTTC. It codes for CASSPSGRATNEQFF.

In its sample, this clone was seen once. The V and J genes are TRBV19 and TRBJ1-5, with a weak D call TRBD1 (5 bases). The V end was cut by 3 bases, the J end by 3 bases, with 15 bases between. CDR1 LNHDA and CDR2 SQIVND come from the germline V gene (reference sequence). The CDR3 covers 16 residues. DNA of the CDR3: TGTGCCAGTAGTATCATGGCGGGACCCTCCAATCAGCCCCAGCATTTT. Its protein is CASSIMAGPSNQPQHF.

This clone was counted once. V and J are TRBV7-8 and TRBJ2-7, with 7 bases identical to TRBD1. CDR1 is SGHVS and CDR2 is FQNEAQ in the germline V gene. Trimming cost V 2 bases and J 0 bases; bases outside gene matches: 4. The CDR3 is 15 amino acids. In DNA form, the CDR3 reads TGTGCCAGCAGCTTAAACAGGGGACCCTCCTACGAGCAGTACTTC. Its translation is CASSLNRGPSYEQYF.

This clone was counted between two and nine times. The chain's CDR3 is CASSTGGLSSYNEQFF. The DNA of the CDR3 is TGTGCCAGCAGTACCGGGGGTCTGAGCTCCTACAATGAGCAGTTCTTC. This rearrangement joins TRBV28 to TRBJ2-1; weak D call: TRBD2 (6 bases). Germline assignment: CDR1 MDHEN and CDR2 SYDVKM. The V gene lost 5 bases and the J gene lost 0 bases, with 14 bases spanning the gap. The CDR3 is 16 residues long.

This clone has a handful of counts. This rearrangement joins TRBV19 to TRBJ2-7, with 9 bases lining up with TRBD2. This CDR3 has 16 amino acids. Germline values: CDR1 LNHDA, CDR2 SQIVND (reference sequence). V was pared by 3 bases and J by 2 bases, with 8 bases of the junction left unmatched. CDR3 loop: CASSIGFSGRTYEQYF. Here the CDR3 DNA reads TGTGCCAGTAGTATCGGGTTCAGCGGGAGGACCTACGAGCAGTACTTC.

The chain joins TRBV18 to TRBJ2-3; the match to TRBD2 covers 9 bases. This CDR3 is built from 12 residues. CDR1 is KGHSH and CDR2 is LQKENI in the germline V gene. The junction had 2 bases not matched to a gene; V was cut back by 3 bases and J by 10 bases. The CDR3 region has the DNA TGTGCCAGCTCACCTTTAGCGGGAGCGCAGTATTTT. It is translated as CASSPLAGAQYF. The variable domain in full, completed from reference TRBV18 and TRBJ2-3, reads NAGVMQNPRHLVRRRGQEARLRCSPMKGHSHVYWYRQLPEEGLKFMVYLQKENIIDESGMPKERFSAEFPKEGPSILRIQQVVRGDSAAYFCASSPLAGAQYFGPGTRLTVL.

This clone was counted a few times. The V call is TRBV11-2, the J call TRBJ2-7, with 7 bases aligning to TRBD2. Trimming at V came to 5 bases and at J to 4 bases, leaving 8 bases not matched to a gene. CDR1 is SGHAT, CDR2 FQNNGV, per germline. This CDR3 contains 14 residues. The CDR3 is CASSRRLAEYEQYF. CDR3 nucleotide sequence: TGTGCCAGCAGCCGAAGACTAGCCGAGTACGAGCAGTACTTC.

This chain links TRBV30 with TRBJ2-2; unclear D gene. This CDR3 has 14 residues. CDR1 is GTSNPN, CDR2 SVGIG, per germline (reference sequence). Trimming left V 0 bases short and J 8 bases short, with 13 bases between. The CDR3 nucleotides are TGTGCCTGGAGTGTACCACCCAACATGGGGGAGCTGTTTTTT. It specifies CAWSVPPNMGELFF. Combining the CDR3 with reference TRBV30 and TRBJ2-2 gives the whole variable domain SQTIHQWPATLVQPVGSPLSLECTVEGTSNPNLYWYRQAAGRGLQLLFYSVGIGQISSEVPQNLSASRPQDRQFILSSKKLLLSDSGFYLCAWSVPPNMGELFFGEGSRLTVL.

The genes are TRBV15 and TRBJ1-5; 8 bases align to TRBD1. Trimming at V came to 1 base and at J to 3 bases, leaving 14 bases not matched to a gene. The CDR3 consists of 19 residues. Germline CDR1 LNHNV, CDR2 YYDKDF (reference sequence). CDR3 protein: CATSRVYGTGRYSNQPQHF. As DNA, the CDR3 is TGTGCCACCAGCAGAGTTTATGGGACAGGCCGGTATTCCAATCAGCCCCAGCATTTT.

Of note for this clone: At one end the junction does not follow the germline gene, possibly because of a read error. The sample holds other DNA sequences that translate to the same CDR3. This CDR3 is CASSQNREFGEKLFF. The CDR3 DNA sequence: TGCGCCAGCAGCCAAAACAGGGAATTCGGAGAAAAACTGTTTTTT. The V call is TRBV16, the J call TRBJ1-4, with D possibly matching TRBD1 (6 bases). Germline CDR1 and CDR2: KGHSY and FQNENV. The CDR3 has 15 residues.

This clone turned up a few times. The rearrangement joins TRBV9 to TRBJ2-5; TRBD1 matches 7 bases. J gave up 1 base and V 2 bases, and 5 bases lay outside the gene matches. Germline CDR1 and CDR2: SGDLS and YYNGEE. This CDR3 comprises 15 residues. Here the CDR3 DNA reads TGTGCCAGCAGCGTGGGACAGCTCCTCCAAGAGACCCAGTACTTC. Its protein product is CASSVGQLLQETQYF.

This clone was observed a few times. V gene TRBV14 combines with J gene TRBJ2-1; 7 bases match TRBD1. The CDR3 sequence is 12 residues long. CDR1 SGHDN and CDR2 FVKESK come from the germline V gene. V lost 6 bases, J lost 9 bases, and 5 bases stayed unmatched. For the CDR3, the DNA is TGTGCCAGCAGGCAAACAGGGGCTGAGCAGTTCTTC. It encodes CASRQTGAEQFF.

There are a few counts of this clone. The V and J genes are TRBV30 and TRBJ2-3; D is ambiguous. This CDR3 is 12 amino acids long. Germline CDR1 reads GTSNPN; CDR2 reads SVGIG (reference sequence). V gave up 2 bases and J gave up 6 bases, with 9 bases separating them. The CDR3 protein is CAWSNYVDTQYF. The CDR3 bases are TGTGCCTGGAGTAACTATGTGGATACGCAGTATTTT. Filled out from reference TRBV30 and TRBJ2-3, the complete variable domain reads SQTIHQWPATLVQPVGSPLSLECTVEGTSNPNLYWYRQAAGRGLQLLFYSVGIGQISSEVPQNLSASRPQDRQFILSSKKLLLSDSGFYLCAWSNYVDTQYFGPGTRLTVL.

This clone was detected only once. The rearrangement joins TRBV28 to TRBJ1-5; no firm D call. The CDR3 has 12 amino acids. V was pared by 6 bases and J by 11 bases, with 14 bases between. Germline CDR1 and CDR2: MDHEN and SYDVKM. The DNA of the CDR3 is TGTGCCAGCAGCCCAATTTGGGAGGCCCAGCATTTT. Translation gives CASSPIWEAQHF.

This clone has more than one count but fewer than ten. V gene TRBV19 combines with J gene TRBJ1-2; TRBD1 might be the D (6 bases). The CDR3 consists of 17 residues. From germline, CDR1 is LNHDA and CDR2 SQIVND (reference sequence). The V end was cut by 7 bases, the J end by 8 bases, with 29 bases between. CDR3: CASTSFHPQGRGYGYTF. CDR3 nucleotide sequence: TGTGCCAGTACGAGTTTTCACCCGCAGGGCAGGGGATACGGCTACACCTTC. The variable domain in full, completed from reference TRBV19 and TRBJ1-2, reads DGGITQSPKYLFRKEGQNVTLSCEQNLNHDAMYWYRQDPGQGLRLIYYSQIVNDFQKGDIAEGYSVSREKKESFPLTVTSAQKNPTAFYLCASTSFHPQGRGYGYTFGSGTRLTVV.

CDR3 bases: TGTGCCAGCAGCCCTTTAGCGAACTATGGCTACACCTTC. It is translated as CASSPLANYGYTF. The chain combines TRBV7-9 with TRBJ1-2; D is unresolved. This CDR3 comprises 13 residues. Trimming removed 5 bases from V and 2 bases from J, with 9 bases in between. The V gene's germline CDR1 is SEHNR and CDR2 FQNEAQ (reference sequence).

This clone was counted many times. The chain is built from TRBV28 and TRBJ2-5; 8 nucleotides align to TRBD1. Germline V gene sequence: CDR1 MDHEN, CDR2 SYDVKM. The CDR3 has 13 amino acids. Trimming removed 5 bases from V and 7 bases from J; junction bases left unmatched: 6. DNA of the CDR3: TGTGCCAGCAGTCCTGGACAGGGTCCGACCCAGTACTTC. It encodes CASSPGQGPTQYF.

This clone showed up just once. The rearrangement uses TRBV19 and TRBJ2-1, with 8 bases fitting TRBD2. V was pared by 4 bases and J by 10 bases, with 9 bases of the junction left unmatched. Germline-derived CDR1 and CDR2 are LNHDA and SQIVND (reference sequence). This CDR3 comprises 14 residues. The CDR3 spells CASSTNPGGREQFF. Written as DNA, the CDR3 is TGTGCCAGTAGTACAAATCCGGGAGGGCGGGAGCAGTTCTTC.

The chain carries TRBV18 and TRBJ1-5; D possibly corresponds to TRBD1 (5 bases). Trimming removed 2 bases from V and 0 bases from J, with 14 bases in between. The germline V gene has CDR1 KGHSH and CDR2 LQKENI. CDR3 length: 17 residues. This CDR3 reads CASSPGNRSNSNQPQHF. CDR3 coding DNA: TGTGCCAGCTCACCAGGTAACAGGTCGAATAGCAATCAGCCCCAGCATTTT.

V and J are TRBV10-2 and TRBJ2-7, with 11 positions matching TRBD2. CDR3 length: 15 amino acids. Germline CDR1 and CDR2: WSHSY and SAAADI. V lost 5 bases, J lost 6 bases, and 9 bases stayed unmatched. The CDR3 nucleotides read TGCGCCAGCAGTTACAAACTAGCGGGAGTTGGCGAGCAGTACTTC. Translated, it gives CASSYKLAGVGEQYF.

The table lists this clone with a few counts. The chain joins TRBV7-2 to TRBJ1-5; 7 nucleotides line up with TRBD1. Per germline, CDR1 SGHTA and CDR2 FQGNSA. With V trimmed by 5 bases and J by 3 bases, 4 bases remained unmatched. This CDR3 comprises 14 residues. DNA for the CDR3: TGTGCCAGCAGCCAACAGGGGATCAATCAGCCCCAGCATTTT. Translating gives CASSQQGINQPQHF.